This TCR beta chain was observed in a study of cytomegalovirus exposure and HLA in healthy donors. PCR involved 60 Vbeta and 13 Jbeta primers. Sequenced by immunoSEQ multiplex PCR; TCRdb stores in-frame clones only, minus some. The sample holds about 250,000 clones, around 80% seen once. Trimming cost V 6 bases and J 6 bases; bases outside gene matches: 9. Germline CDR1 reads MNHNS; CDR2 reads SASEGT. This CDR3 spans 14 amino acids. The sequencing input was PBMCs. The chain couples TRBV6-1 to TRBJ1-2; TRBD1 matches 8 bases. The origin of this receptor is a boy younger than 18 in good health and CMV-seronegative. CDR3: CASSETGEANGYTF. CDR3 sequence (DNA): TGTGCCAGCAGCGAGACAGGGGAGGCGAATGGCTACACCTTC.